This paragraph reports one TCR beta chain. The ends were cut back, 1 base at V and 7 bases at J, with 10 bases in the middle. This CDR3 region has 14 residues. Germline assignment: CDR1 MNHEY and CDR2 SMNVEV (reference sequence). Repertoires were generated with immunoSEQ multiplex PCR, while TCRdb's copy carries only in-frame clones and drops some. The profile shows more than 85,000 clones, 90% of them singletons. These data are taken from a study of control samples from healthy donors and cancer patients. The chain uses TRBV27 and TRBJ2-2; D is unresolved. This clonotype was sampled from a human donor in good health. The donor label of this sample is uncertain. Sequenced sample: blood. The CDR3 here is CASSLYSASGELFF. The CDR3, as DNA: TGTGCCAGCAGTTTATATTCCGCGAGCGGGGAGCTGTTTTTT.